The 8 T cell receptor beta chains given below trace back to one sample, sequenced in a study of blood T cell repertoires in COVID-19 (dated by TCRdb to the early 2020s). Library preparation employed the immunoSEQ multiplex PCR assay. TCRdb obtained this table from immuneACCESS and retained in-frame rearrangements with V and J assigned. These tables miss some clones; where compared with another copy, unresolved V genes account for less than half of the shortfall, and the remainder is unexplained. The sample includes 130,000 to 150,000 clones, with roughly 87% observed a single time. The ten largest account for around 1.5% of the sample. Sequenced: peripheral blood. These receptors originate from a human donor in a cohort sampled during active COVID-19.

The CDR3 nucleotides read TGTGCCAGCAGCTTAGTCGGCCAGGAAGAGACCCAGTACTTC. It encodes CASSLVGQEETQYF. This rearrangement joins TRBV5-4 to TRBJ2-5; D gene unclear. Germline assignment: CDR1 SGHNT and CDR2 YYREEE (reference sequence). Trimming stripped 2 bases from V and 3 bases from J, with 11 bases between. The CDR3 loop spans 14 amino acids.

The V call is TRBV3-1 (or the pseudogene TRBV3-2), the J call TRBJ1-1; D perhaps matches TRBD1 (6 bases). The CDR3 loop spans 13 amino acids. CDR1 and CDR2 (germline): LGHDT, YNNKEL (reference sequence). V was cut by 6 bases and J by 6 bases, with 14 bases left in between. CDR3 sequence (DNA): TGTGCCAGCAGAGCAGGGGATCTCCCTGAAGCTTTCTTT. Protein: CASRAGDLPEAFF.

This chain joins TRBV6-5 and TRBJ2-5; D is unclear. Germline CDR1 is MNHEY and CDR2 is SVGAGI. CDR3 length: 14 residues. V lost 0 bases to trimming and J lost 4 bases, with 9 bases between them. Here the CDR3 DNA reads TGTGCCAGCAGTTACTCGTCTAGACCAGAGACCCAGTACTTC. Protein product: CASSYSSRPETQYF.

A few counts support this clone. The chain recombines TRBV20-1 with TRBJ2-1; TRBD2 is a possible D gene (6 bases). CDR1 is DFQATT, CDR2 SNEGSKA, per germline (reference sequence). The germline V and J ends were trimmed by 2 bases and 12 bases, with 11 bases remaining between them. This CDR3 has 11 amino acids. CDR3 DNA: TGCAGTGCTAGATCGGGACTGCTGCAGTTCTTC. Protein sequence: CSARSGLLQFF.

J is TRBJ1-2 and V is TRBV9; 10 bases map to TRBD1. The CDR3 has 15 residues. Germline CDR1 and CDR2: SGDLS and YYNGEE. Losses at the gene ends were 4 bases for V and 8 bases for J; bases not matched to a gene: 11. This CDR3 reads CASSPRQGASGGYTF. CDR3 DNA sequence: TGTGCCAGCAGCCCCCGACAGGGGGCATCGGGGGGCTACACCTTC.

The gene calls are TRBV5-6 and TRBJ1-6; D remains ambiguous. This CDR3 contains 16 residues. In germline, CDR1 is SGHDT, CDR2 YYEEEE. V shed 3 bases and J shed 7 bases, with 17 bases lying between them. The DNA of the CDR3 is TGTGCCAGCAGCTCCCTGGAGGCAGTCGAAAATTCACCCCTCCACTTT. Translation: CASSSLEAVENSPLHF.

This clone was detected only once. The V call is TRBV5-4, the J call TRBJ2-5; TRBD1 aligns across 8 bases. CDR3 length equals 14 residues. V lost 4 bases to trimming and J lost 3 bases; unmatched junction nucleotides: 5. Germline CDR1 and CDR2: SGHNT and YYREEE (reference sequence). The CDR3 DNA follows: TGTGCCAGCAGCGGAGAGGACAGGGAAGAGACCCAGTACTTC. Its protein product is CASSGEDREETQYF.

This rearrangement joins TRBV2 to TRBJ1-4; D may be TRBD1 (6 bases). V was pared by 6 bases and J by 7 bases, with 15 bases between. The CDR3 has 14 amino acids. The germline V gene encodes CDR1 SNHLY and CDR2 FYNNEI. CDR3 DNA: TGTGCCAGCAGCCTACAGGGCAACGGTGAAAAACTGTTTTTT. Its translation: CASSLQGNGEKLFF.